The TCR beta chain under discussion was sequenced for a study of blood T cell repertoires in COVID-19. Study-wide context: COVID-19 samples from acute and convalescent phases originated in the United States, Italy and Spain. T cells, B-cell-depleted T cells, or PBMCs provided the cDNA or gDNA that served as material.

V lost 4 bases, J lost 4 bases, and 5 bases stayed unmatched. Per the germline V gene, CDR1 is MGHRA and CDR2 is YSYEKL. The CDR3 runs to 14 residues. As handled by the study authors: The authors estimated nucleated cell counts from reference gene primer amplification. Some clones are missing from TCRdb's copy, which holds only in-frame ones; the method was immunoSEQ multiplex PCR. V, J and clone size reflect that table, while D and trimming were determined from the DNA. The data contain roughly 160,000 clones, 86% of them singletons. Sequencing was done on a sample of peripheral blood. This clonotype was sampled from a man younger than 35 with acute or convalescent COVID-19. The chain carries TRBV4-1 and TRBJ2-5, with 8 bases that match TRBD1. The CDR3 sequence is CASSRLTGAETQYF. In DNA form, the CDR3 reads TGCGCCAGCAGCCGGTTGACAGGGGCAGAGACCCAGTACTTC.